This entry is about one T cell receptor (beta chain). This sample was included in a study of blood T cell repertoires in COVID-19. Overall study: From T cells, B-cell-depleted T cells, or PBMCs came the material, which was cDNA or gDNA.

This CDR3 spans 12 amino acids. Germline V gives CDR1 SGHKS, CDR2 YYEKEE (reference sequence). Trimming removed 4 bases at V and 8 bases at J, with 12 bases between. TCRdb's table, derived via immunoSEQ multiplex PCR, lists solely in-frame clones and lacks some. The sample lists 230,000 or so clones; around 83% were seen once. Sample: peripheral blood. The receptor's source is a man in his forties who had recovered from COVID-19. The J gene is TRBJ1-1, the V gene TRBV5-5; no reliable D call. This chain's CDR3 is CASSDFSDEAFF. The CDR3 coding sequence is TGTGCCAGCAGCGACTTTTCAGACGAAGCTTTCTTT.